This T cell receptor beta chain was found in a study of blood T cell repertoires in COVID-19. Study summary: Samples of COVID-19 (acute and convalescent) were obtained from the United States, Italy and Spain.

This clone was found once. As originally analysed: Reference gene primer amplification gave nucleated cell count estimates. Profiling relied on immunoSEQ multiplex PCR, and the TCRdb table lists in-frame clones only, not all of them. That table furnishes V, J and clone size, whereas the DNA furnished D and trimming. The sample gives some 260,000 clones, over 75% of which show up once; roughly 0.8% is in the top ten. Deletions cut 4 bases from V and 5 bases from J, with 17 bases between. Germline values: CDR1 LGHDT, CDR2 YNNKEL (reference sequence). CDR3 size: 15 residues. The V gene is TRBV3-1 (or the pseudogene TRBV3-2), the J gene TRBJ1-2; D remains ambiguous. Sequencing used peripheral blood. The clonotype originates from a woman in her 30s with acute or convalescent COVID-19. CDR3 coding DNA: TGTGCCAGCAGCCCCCTATTATTAACTGGTTATGGCTACACCTTC. Protein sequence: CASSPLLLTGYGYTF.